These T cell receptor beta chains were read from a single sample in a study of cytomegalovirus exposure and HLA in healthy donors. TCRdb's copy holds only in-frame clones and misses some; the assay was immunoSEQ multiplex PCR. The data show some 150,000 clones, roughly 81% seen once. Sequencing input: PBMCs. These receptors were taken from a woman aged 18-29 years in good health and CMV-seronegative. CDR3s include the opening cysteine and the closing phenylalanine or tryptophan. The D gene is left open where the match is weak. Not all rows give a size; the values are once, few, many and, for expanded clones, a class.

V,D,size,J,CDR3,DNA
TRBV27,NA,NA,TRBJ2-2,CASSLNRTNTGELFF,TGTGCCAGCAGTTTAAACAGGACGAACACCGGGGAGCTGTTTTTT
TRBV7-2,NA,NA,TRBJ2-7,CASSSRVNEQYF,TGTGCCAGCAGCTCTCGGGTAAACGAGCAGTACTTC
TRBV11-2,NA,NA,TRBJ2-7,CASSSRPGSPSYEQYF,TGTGCCAGCAGCTCTAGGCCGGGGTCCCCCTCCTACGAGCAGTACTTC
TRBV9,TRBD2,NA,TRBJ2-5,CASSVEGTREETQYF,TGTGCCAGCAGCGTAGAGGGGACTAGAGAAGAGACCCAGTACTTC
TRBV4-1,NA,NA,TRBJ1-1,CASSHLPPGTNTEAFF,TGCGCCAGCAGCCACCTTCCCCCGGGAACAAACACTGAAGCTTTCTTT
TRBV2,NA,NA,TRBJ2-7,CASSTLSYEQYF,TGTGCCAGCAGTACCCTCAGCTACGAGCAGTACTTC
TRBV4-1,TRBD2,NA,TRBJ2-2,CASSQGGGFNTGELFF,TGCGCCAGCAGCCAAGGGGGGGGATTTAACACCGGGGAGCTGTTTTTT
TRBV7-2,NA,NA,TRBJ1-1,CASSVRRRTVAGAFF,TGTGCCAGCAGCGTTCGGCGGCGGACCGTAGCGGGAGCTTTCTTT
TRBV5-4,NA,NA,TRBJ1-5,CASSLYGEPQHF,TGTGCCAGCAGCTTGTACGGTGAGCCCCAGCATTTT
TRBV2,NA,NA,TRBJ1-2,CASSGFQGFYGYTF,TGTGCCAGCAGTGGGTTTCAGGGATTCTATGGCTACACCTTC
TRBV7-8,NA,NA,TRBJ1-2,CASSLAIYREVRSGYTF,TGTGCCAGCAGCTTAGCCATCTACAGGGAAGTGCGTAGTGGCTACACCTTC
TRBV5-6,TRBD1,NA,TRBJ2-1,CASSRTGANEQFF,TGTGCCAGCAGTAGGACAGGGGCCAATGAGCAGTTCTTC
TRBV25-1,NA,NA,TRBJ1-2,CASSEGGGNNYGYTF,TGTGCCAGCAGTGAAGGCGGGGGGAATAACTATGGCTACACCTTC
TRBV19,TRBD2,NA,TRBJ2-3,CASSLSGLSTDTQYF,TGTGCCAGTAGTCTTAGCGGGCTGAGCACAGATACGCAGTATTTT
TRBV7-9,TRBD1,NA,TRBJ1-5,CASTDGTGGQPQHF,TGTGCCAGCACCGACGGGACAGGGGGCCAGCCCCAGCATTTT
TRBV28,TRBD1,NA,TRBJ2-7,CASSFQQGTAGEQYF,TGTGCCAGCAGTTTCCAACAGGGGACGGCGGGCGAGCAGTACTTC
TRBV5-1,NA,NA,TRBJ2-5,CASSLGADAETQYF,TGCGCCAGCAGCTTGGGAGCGGATGCAGAGACCCAGTACTTC
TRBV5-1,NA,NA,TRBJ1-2,CASSNSGGKSHYGYTF,TGCGCCAGCAGCAACTCCGGGGGGAAATCCCACTATGGCTACACCTTC
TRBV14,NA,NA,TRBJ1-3,CASSQGHSGNTIYF,TGTGCCAGCAGCCAGGGCCATTCTGGAAACACCATATATTTT
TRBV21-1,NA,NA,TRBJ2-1,CASSKDCNRGLPIKDNEQFF,TGTGCCAGCAGCAAGGACTGCAATAGAGGACTACCGATTAAGGACAATGAGCAGTTCTTC
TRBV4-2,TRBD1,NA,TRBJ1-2,CASSQGPGQDHYGYTF,TGTGCCAGCAGCCAAGGACCCGGACAGGACCACTATGGCTACACCTTC
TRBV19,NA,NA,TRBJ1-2,CASSPQTGRGYTF,TGTGCCAGTAGTCCCCAAACAGGGAGAGGCTACACCTTC
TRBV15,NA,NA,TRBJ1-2,CATSREAGGLSGKYGYTF,TGTGCCACCAGCAGAGAGGCGGGGGGTCTTTCGGGGAAGTACGGCTACACCTTC
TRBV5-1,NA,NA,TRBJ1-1,CASSSMEGMNTEAFF,TGCGCCAGCAGCTCCATGGAGGGGATGAACACTGAAGCTTTCTTT
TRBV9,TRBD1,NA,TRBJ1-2,CASSVGTGEIGGYTF,TGTGCCAGCAGCGTCGGGACAGGGGAGATCGGCGGCTACACCTTC
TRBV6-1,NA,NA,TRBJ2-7,CASSEQGGSSYEQYF,TGTGCCAGCAGTGAGCAGGGAGGCAGCTCCTACGAGCAGTACTTC
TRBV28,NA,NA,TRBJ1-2,CASSLSQASFYGYTF,TGTGCCAGCAGTTTATCGCAGGCGTCTTTCTATGGCTACACCTTC
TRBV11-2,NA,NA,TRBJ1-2,CASSRQVPYGYTF,TGTGCCAGCAGCCGACAGGTACCCTATGGCTACACCTTC
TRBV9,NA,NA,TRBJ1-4,CASSSSGGHEKLFF,TGTGCCAGCAGCTCCAGCGGGGGTCATGAAAAACTGTTTTTT
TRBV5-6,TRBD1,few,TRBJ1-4,CASSFGTGNEKLFF,TGTGCCAGCAGCTTCGGGACAGGGAATGAAAAACTGTTTTTT
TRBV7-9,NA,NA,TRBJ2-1,CASSPPGFAQRNNEQFF,TGTGCCAGCAGCCCACCGGGATTCGCCCAGCGGAACAATGAGCAGTTCTTC
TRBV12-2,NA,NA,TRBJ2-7,CASRLAIRTSPSYEQYF,TGTGCAAGTCGCTTAGCGATTAGGACTAGCCCTTCCTACGAGCAGTACTTC
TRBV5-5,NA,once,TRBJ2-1,CASSLGVGQAPSYNEQFF,TGTGCCAGCAGCCTGGGGGTGGGGCAGGCGCCCTCCTACAATGAGCAGTTCTTC
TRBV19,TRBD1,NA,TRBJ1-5,CASSIRTGALNQPQHF,TGTGCCAGTAGTATAAGAACAGGGGCCCTCAATCAGCCCCAGCATTTT
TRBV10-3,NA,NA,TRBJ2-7,CAISDPGNPYEQYF,TGTGCCATCAGTGACCCCGGGAACCCCTACGAGCAGTACTTC
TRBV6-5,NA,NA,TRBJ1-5,CASRVTVGDQPQHF,TGTGCCAGCAGGGTTACGGTAGGGGATCAGCCCCAGCATTTT
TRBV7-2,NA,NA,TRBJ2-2,CASSLVPLAGELFF,TGTGCCAGCAGCTTAGTACCGCTAGCCGGGGAGCTGTTTTTT
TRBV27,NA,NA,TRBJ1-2,CASSPTEGLGGYTF,TGTGCCAGCAGCCCCACGGAGGGTTTGGGTGGCTACACCTTC
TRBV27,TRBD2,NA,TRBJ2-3,CASSLTLAGEATQYF,TGTGCCAGCAGTTTAACGCTAGCGGGAGAGGCTACGCAGTATTTT
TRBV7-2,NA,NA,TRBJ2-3,CASSLDGNTDTQYF,TGTGCCAGCAGCTTAGATGGCAACACAGATACGCAGTATTTT
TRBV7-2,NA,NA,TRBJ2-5,CASSLGEKETQYF,TGTGCCAGCAGCTTAGGGGAGAAAGAGACCCAGTACTTC
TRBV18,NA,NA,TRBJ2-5,CASSPRGGKETQYF,TGTGCCAGCTCACCAAGAGGGGGTAAAGAGACCCAGTACTTC
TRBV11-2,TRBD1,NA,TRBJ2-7,CASSLGTGGQEQYF,TGTGCCAGCAGCCTAGGGACAGGGGGGCAAGAGCAGTACTTC
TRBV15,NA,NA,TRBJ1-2,CATSRDHAFGGYTF,TGTGCCACCAGCAGAGATCATGCTTTCGGTGGCTACACCTTC